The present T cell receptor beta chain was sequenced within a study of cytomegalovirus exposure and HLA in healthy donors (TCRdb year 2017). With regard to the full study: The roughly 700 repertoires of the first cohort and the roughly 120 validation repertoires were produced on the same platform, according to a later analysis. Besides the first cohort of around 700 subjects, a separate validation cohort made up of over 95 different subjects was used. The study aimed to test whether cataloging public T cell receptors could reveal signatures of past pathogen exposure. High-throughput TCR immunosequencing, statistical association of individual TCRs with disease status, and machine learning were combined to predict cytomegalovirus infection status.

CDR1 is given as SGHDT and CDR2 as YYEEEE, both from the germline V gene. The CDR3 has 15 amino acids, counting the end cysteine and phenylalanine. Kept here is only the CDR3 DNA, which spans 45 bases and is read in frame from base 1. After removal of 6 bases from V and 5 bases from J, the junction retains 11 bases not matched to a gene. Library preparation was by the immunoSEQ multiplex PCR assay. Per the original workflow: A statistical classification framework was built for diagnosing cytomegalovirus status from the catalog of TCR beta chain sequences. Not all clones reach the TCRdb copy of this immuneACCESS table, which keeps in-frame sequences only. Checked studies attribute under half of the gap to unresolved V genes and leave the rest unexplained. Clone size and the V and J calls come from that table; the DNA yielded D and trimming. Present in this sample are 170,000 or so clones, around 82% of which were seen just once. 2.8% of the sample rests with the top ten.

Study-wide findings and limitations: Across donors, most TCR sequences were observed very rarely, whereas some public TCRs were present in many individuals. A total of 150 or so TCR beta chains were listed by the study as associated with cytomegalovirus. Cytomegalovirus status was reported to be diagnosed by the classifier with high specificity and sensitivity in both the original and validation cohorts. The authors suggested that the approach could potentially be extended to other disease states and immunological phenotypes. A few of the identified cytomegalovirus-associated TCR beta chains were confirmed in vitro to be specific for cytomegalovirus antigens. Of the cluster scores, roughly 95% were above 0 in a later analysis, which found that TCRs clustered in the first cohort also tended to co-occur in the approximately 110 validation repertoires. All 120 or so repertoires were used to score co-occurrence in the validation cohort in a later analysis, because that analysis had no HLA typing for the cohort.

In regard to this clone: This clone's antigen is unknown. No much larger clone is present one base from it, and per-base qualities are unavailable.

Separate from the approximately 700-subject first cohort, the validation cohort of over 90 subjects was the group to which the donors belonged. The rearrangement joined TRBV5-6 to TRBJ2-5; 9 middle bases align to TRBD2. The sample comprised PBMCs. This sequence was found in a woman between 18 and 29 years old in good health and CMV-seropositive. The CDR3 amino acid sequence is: CASTRYSGGLETQYF. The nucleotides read TGTGCCAGCACCCGATATAGCGGGGGACTCGAGACCCAGTACTTC.